Each of the 17 T cell receptor beta chains below was sequenced from the same sample in a study of graft-versus-host responses after intestinal transplantation (dated by TCRdb to the early 2020s). The library relied on the immunoSEQ multiplex PCR assay. TCRdb limited this immuneACCESS table to in-frame rearrangements with V and J called. A share of clones is missing; checked studies link under half to unresolved V genes, and the rest is unexplained. Counted in this sample were 140,000 or so clones; about nine tenths of them appeared once. Around 0.2% of the sample is held by the ten biggest clonotypes. For these TCRs, the target antigens are not known. The time point tag for this specimen amounts to: cells obtained before transplantation from donor or recipient. This specimen was unstimulated CD4+ T cells sorted from spleen or lymph node cells, taken before intestinal transplant. These receptors were collected from a human donor who received an intestinal transplant.

This clone occurred once. The gene calls are TRBV11-2 and TRBJ2-3, with 7 bases aligning to TRBD2. CDR1 SGHAT and CDR2 FQNNGV come from the germline V gene. V was pared by 5 bases and J by 0 bases, with 11 bases of the junction left unmatched. The CDR3 loop spans 17 amino acids. This CDR3 reads CASSPEAGAPSTDTQYF. CDR3 DNA: TGTGCCAGCAGCCCTGAGGCGGGAGCACCTAGCACAGATACGCAGTATTTT.

The gene calls are TRBV7-8 and TRBJ2-5, with 9 nucleotides matching TRBD2. The junction had 5 bases not matched to a gene; V was cut back by 2 bases and J by 1 base. Germline values: CDR1 SGHVS, CDR2 FQNEAQ. The CDR3 spans 16 residues. CDR3 residues: CASSLKSGRFQETQYF. DNA of the CDR3: TGTGCCAGCAGCTTAAAAAGCGGGAGGTTCCAAGAGACCCAGTACTTC.

The V call is TRBV9, the J call TRBJ1-4, with 7 bases aligning to TRBD1. The CDR3 has 19 amino acids. The germline V gene has CDR1 SGDLS and CDR2 YYNGEE. After removal of 3 bases from V and 4 bases from J, the junction contained 18 bases not matched to a gene. CDR3 protein: CASSAAGGQEGAFNEKLFF. The CDR3 coding sequence is TGTGCCAGCAGCGCAGCCGGGGGCCAGGAGGGGGCCTTTAATGAAAAACTGTTTTTT.

The V gene is TRBV10-3, the J gene TRBJ2-7; tentative D call: TRBD2 (6 bases). V lost 1 base and J lost 5, with 12 bases in between. Germline CDR1 is ENHRY and CDR2 is SYGVKD. This CDR3 has 14 amino acids. The CDR3 DNA follows: TGTGCCATCAGTGAGTTCGGCGGGACCCACGAGCAGTACTTC. Translation gives CAISEFGGTHEQYF.

V and J are TRBV7-2 and TRBJ1-1, with D maybe TRBD1 (5 bases). V dropped 5 bases and J dropped 4 bases, with 14 bases sitting between them. Looked up from germline, CDR1 is SGHTA and CDR2 is FQGNSA. The length of the CDR3 is 14 residues. CDR3 sequence (DNA): TGTGCCAGCAGCCGGGACCCAGGAGTCACTGAAGCTTTCTTT. This translates into CASSRDPGVTEAFF.

CDR3 bases: TGTGCCAGCAGTTTTGGGGGCAGGATTGGCAATCAGCCCCAGCATTTT. Its protein product is CASSFGGRIGNQPQHF. The gene calls are TRBV28 and TRBJ1-5; tentatively, D is TRBD1 (6 bases). Trimming pared 3 bases from V and 2 bases from J, leaving 14 bases between. The CDR3 runs 16 residues. CDR1 is MDHEN, CDR2 SYDVKM, per germline.

This chain uses TRBV21-1 with TRBJ2-5. TRBV21-1 is marked as a pseudogene. The CDR3 length is 15 residues. CDR3 sequence reads: CASSKEGWQMETQYF. The CDR3, as DNA: TGTGCCAGCAGCAAAGAAGGCTGGCAAATGGAGACCCAGTACTTC.

In its sample, this clone was seen once. V is TRBV28 and J is TRBJ2-2; D is unclear. CDR1 is MDHEN, CDR2 SYDVKM, per germline. V lost 4 bases, J lost 5 bases, and 17 bases lay in between. CDR3 length equals 16 residues. The CDR3 protein is CASSWAGRSTTGELFF. CDR3 DNA sequence: TGTGCCAGCAGTTGGGCAGGTCGAAGTACGACCGGGGAGCTGTTTTTT.

The table lists this clone with a count of one. The CDR3 nucleotides are TGTGCCAGCTCGCCAGGACAGGGGATAGCGGGAGCACGCAATGAGCAGTTCTTC. This sequence encodes CASSPGQGIAGARNEQFF. This rearrangement joins TRBV18 to TRBJ2-1; possibly TRBD1 or TRBD2 for D (9 bases each). In germline, CDR1 is KGHSH, CDR2 LQKENI. The CDR3 sequence is 18 residues long. V dropped 6 bases and J dropped 6 bases, with 27 bases sitting between them.

The rearrangement joins TRBV5-4 to TRBJ2-2; 13 bases align to TRBD2. The CDR3 spans 17 residues. V was pared by 4 bases and J by 6 bases, with 9 bases of the junction left unmatched. Germline-derived CDR1 and CDR2 are SGHNT and YYREEE (reference sequence). In nucleotides, the CDR3 is TGTGCCAGCAGCATGATACTAGCGGGAGGGCCCGCCGGGGAGCTGTTTTTT. Protein sequence: CASSMILAGGPAGELFF.

The genes are TRBV4-3 and TRBJ2-7; a weak D match, TRBD1 (5 bases). V lost 1 base, J lost 3 bases, and 13 bases lay in between. Per germline, CDR1 LGHNA and CDR2 YSLEER. CDR3 length: 15 amino acids. The CDR3 spells CASSQGVSGLYEQYF. CDR3 coding DNA: TGCGCCAGCAGCCAAGGAGTATCAGGGCTCTACGAGCAGTACTTC.

This rearrangement joins TRBV4-1 to TRBJ2-6; D unresolved. The CDR3 runs 17 residues. Germline V gene lookup returns CDR1 MGHRA and CDR2 YSYEKL. V was pared by 3 bases and J by 0 bases, with 12 bases between. In DNA, the CDR3 is TGCGCCAGCAGCCATGAGGATCGAGTCTCTGGGGCCAACGTCCTGACTTTC. Translation gives CASSHEDRVSGANVLTF.

The rearrangement links TRBV5-4 to TRBJ1-2, with D uncertain. Germline lookup yields CDR1 SGHNT and CDR2 YYREEE (reference sequence). This CDR3 contains 14 residues. The ends were cut back, 4 bases at V and 0 bases at J, with 10 bases in the middle. CDR3 bases: TGTGCCAGCAGCCAGCCGTCAGCTAACTATGGCTACACCTTC. Amino acid sequence: CASSQPSANYGYTF.

The chain joins TRBV19 to TRBJ2-7, with a weak D call TRBD1 (6 bases). The CDR3 has 13 residues. Per germline, CDR1 LNHDA and CDR2 SQIVND (reference sequence). V lost 6 bases to trimming and J lost 3 bases, with 12 bases between them. CDR3 in amino acids: CASRVGRGYEQYF. In nucleotides, the CDR3 is TGTGCCAGTAGGGTCGGCAGGGGCTACGAGCAGTACTTC. Variable domain in full (rest from reference TRBV19 and TRBJ2-7): DGGITQSPKYLFRKEGQNVTLSCEQNLNHDAMYWYRQDPGQGLRLIYYSQIVNDFQKGDIAEGYSVSREKKESFPLTVTSAQKNPTAFYLCASRVGRGYEQYFGPGTRLTVT.

The rearrangement joins TRBV10-2 to TRBJ2-5, with D unresolved. Germline V gives CDR1 WSHSY, CDR2 SAAADI. V lost 3 bases to trimming and J lost 5 bases, with 13 bases between them. The CDR3 is 14 residues long. CDR3: CASSELWGGETQYF. CDR3 in DNA: TGCGCCAGCAGTGAACTCTGGGGTGGGGAGACCCAGTACTTC.

V usage is TRBV18 and J usage is TRBJ1-2; TRBD1 might be the D (6 bases). Per germline, CDR1 KGHSH and CDR2 LQKENI. This CDR3 has 14 residues. Trimming took 4 bases from V and 2 from J, leaving 11 bases between them. CDR3 region: CASSQMTGNYGYTF. The CDR3 bases are TGTGCCAGCTCACAAATGACAGGCAACTATGGCTACACCTTC.

This chain joins TRBV5-1 and TRBJ1-4; weak D call: TRBD1 (6 bases). Per germline, CDR1 SGHRS and CDR2 YFSETQ. V lost 0 bases and J lost 8, with 20 bases in between. CDR3 length equals 17 residues. CDR3 region: CASSLDPASGDREKLFF. The CDR3 coding sequence is TGCGCCAGCAGCTTGGATCCCGCTTCAGGCGACAGGGAAAAACTGTTTTTT.